A single sample gave rise to the 19 T cell receptor beta chains below, sequenced in a study of CD8+CD57+ T cells in acquired aplastic anemia (dated by TCRdb to between 2017 and 2018). Flow cytometry had shown CD8+CD57+ cell expansion in the patients selected for sequencing. Data came from an Illumina HiSeq 2000. Genomic DNA was used as template for profiling of TCR beta VDJ combinations and CDR3 sequences. TCRdb itself trimmed the public reads at Q25 with fastp, ran MiXCR and retained productive beta chains. Each CDR3 protein appears once, grouped with its most common genes and DNA. The sample table records 310,000 or so distinct CDR3 sequences; approximately 57% of these occur just once. The ten largest account for roughly 1.3% of the sample. The sequencing input was sorted CD4+, CD8+, or CD8+CD57+ T cells (not recorded which) from PBMCs. The receptors come from a human donor with aplastic anemia.

This chain links TRBV7-9 with TRBJ1-4; TRBD1 agrees at 8 bases. Germline CDR1 and CDR2: SEHNR and FQNEAQ (reference sequence). With V trimmed by 1 base and J by 7 bases, 5 bases remained unmatched. There are 15 residues in the CDR3. CDR3 amino acids: CASSLGGQGSEKLFF. CDR3 in DNA: TGTGCCAGCAGCTTAGGAGGACAGGGAAGTGAAAAACTGTTTTTT.

This chain joins TRBV29-1 and TRBJ1-4, with a weak D call TRBD1 (5 bases). With 5 bases removed from V and 6 bases from J, the gap between germline ends came to 13 bases. Germline V gene data show CDR1 as SQVTM and CDR2 as ANQGSEA. This CDR3 has 13 residues. CDR3 residues: CSVLEGGDEKLFF. The CDR3, as DNA: TGCAGCGTTTTAGAGGGAGGGGATGAAAAACTGTTTTTT.

The chain combines TRBV19 with TRBJ2-4; unclear D gene. The CDR3 contains 15 residues. Deletions cut 1 base from V and 0 bases from J, with 7 bases between. CDR1 is LNHDA and CDR2 is SQIVND in the germline V gene (reference sequence). Written as DNA, the CDR3 is TGTGCCAGTAGTATAGCTGGGCTAGCCAAAAACATTCAGTACTTC. This encodes CASSIAGLAKNIQYF.

This clonotype occurred once. The chain employs TRBV11-2 and TRBJ2-7; D is ambiguous. V was pared by 5 bases and J by 3 bases, with 8 bases between. The germline V gene has CDR1 SGHAT and CDR2 FQNNGV. The CDR3 runs to 12 residues. The CDR3 region is CASSADNYEQYF. The CDR3 region has the DNA TGTGCCAGCAGCGCCGACAACTACGAGCAGTACTTC.

The sample holds a few counts of this clonotype. J is TRBJ2-1 and V is TRBV25-1; D might be TRBD1 (6 bases). Germline loops: CDR1 MGHDK, CDR2 SYGVNS. Trimming removed 1 base from V and 4 bases from J, with 8 bases in between. This CDR3 region has 14 residues. The DNA of the CDR3 is TGTGCCAGCAGTGAATTAAGGGGGTACAATGAGCAGTTCTTC. It translates to CASSELRGYNEQFF. Drawing the rest from reference TRBV25-1 and TRBJ2-1, the complete variable domain is EADIYQTPRYLVIGTGKKITLECSQTMGHDKMYWYQQDPGMELHLIHYSYGVNSTEKGDLSSESTVSRIRTEHFPLTLESARPSHTSQYLCASSELRGYNEQFFGPGTRLTVL.

The J gene is TRBJ2-5, the V gene TRBV2; D is undetermined. CDR3 size: 12 residues. The V and J ends lost 7 bases and 5 bases respectively, with 11 bases between them. Germline lookup yields CDR1 SNHLY and CDR2 FYNNEI. CDR3 sequence reads: CASMWIVETQYF. Written as DNA, the CDR3 is TGTGCCAGCATGTGGATAGTTGAGACCCAGTACTTC.

The rearrangement joins TRBV7-2 to TRBJ1-1; 7 nucleotides align to TRBD1. The CDR3 has 15 amino acids. J lost 5 bases, V lost 1 base, and 7 bases had no gene match. In germline, CDR1 is SGHTA, CDR2 FQGNSA. The CDR3 sequence is CASSLVTGEGTEAFF. CDR3 sequence (DNA): TGTGCCAGCAGCTTAGTAACAGGGGAAGGGACTGAAGCTTTCTTT.

This clonotype was found many times. The V and J genes are TRBV2 and TRBJ2-1, with D tentatively TRBD1 or TRBD2 (6 bases each). Germline lookup yields CDR1 SNHLY and CDR2 FYNNEI. Trimming pared 6 bases from V and 7 bases from J, leaving 19 bases between. This CDR3 is built from 15 residues. The DNA of the CDR3 is TGTGCCAGCAGGGGGGCCAGGGAGGAGGTGAATGAGCAGTTCTTC. Amino acids: CASRGAREEVNEQFF.

This chain uses TRBV12-3 or TRBV12-4 with TRBJ2-7, with 8 bases fitting TRBD1. CDR3 length: 13 residues. V dropped 6 bases and J dropped 3; count of bases not matched to a gene: 4. CDR3 nucleotide sequence: TGTGCCAGCAGGGACAGGGCGAACTACGAGCAGTACTTC. Encoded protein: CASRDRANYEQYF.

This clonotype was seen just once. Mismatch with germline at one junction end may stem from a read error. The CDR3 DNA reads TGCGCCAGCAGCTTGGTGACTAGCGGGGCAAACTCCCACGAGCAGTACTTC. Amino acids: CASSLVTSGANSHEQYF. The V call is TRBV5-1, the J call TRBJ2-7, with 11 bases identical to TRBD2. Germline V gene data show CDR1 as SGHRS and CDR2 as YFSETQ. The CDR3 loop spans 17 amino acids.

To note about this clonotype: One junction end does not reproduce the germline sequence, and a read error may be involved. This sequence joins TRBV7-3 and TRBJ2-1, with TRBD2 matching 11 bases. This CDR3 contains 15 residues. The germline CDR1 and CDR2 sequences are SGHTA and FQGTGA. The DNA of the CDR3 is TGTGCCAGCAGCATAACTAGCGGGAGATACAATGAGCAGTTCTTC. Its protein is CASSITSGRYNEQFF.

This chain uses TRBV29-1 with TRBJ2-2, with D perhaps matching TRBD1 (6 bases). The germline gives CDR1 SQVTM, CDR2 ANQGSEA. This CDR3 comprises 13 residues. Deletions cut 7 bases from V and 0 bases from J, with 9 bases between. The CDR3 reads CSGGTTNTGELFF. CDR3 DNA: TGCAGCGGTGGGACAACGAACACCGGGGAGCTGTTTTTT.

The chain is built from TRBV25-1 and TRBJ2-1, with D perhaps TRBD1 (5 bases). The CDR3 spans 12 residues. V was clipped by 7 bases and J by 5 bases, with 9 bases between them. The germline V gene has CDR1 MGHDK and CDR2 SYGVNS. CDR3 protein: CASNKGDNEQFF. The CDR3 DNA reads TGTGCCAGCAATAAAGGGGACAATGAGCAGTTCTTC.

The count of this clonotype is one. The chain has TRBV12-3 or TRBV12-4 and TRBJ2-7; D unresolved. There are 12 residues in the CDR3. Trimming left V 5 bases short and J 3 bases short, with 8 bases between. The CDR3 protein is CASSRAFYEQYF. CDR3 DNA: TGTGCCAGCAGTCGGGCCTTCTACGAGCAGTACTTC.

V and J are TRBV7-2 and TRBJ2-5; 14 bases agree with TRBD2. The CDR3 spans 17 residues. J gave up 7 bases and V 5 bases, and 12 bases lay outside the gene matches. Germline V gene data show CDR1 as SGHTA and CDR2 as FQGNSA. Here the CDR3 DNA reads TGTGCCAGCAGCCCCCGGACTAGCGGGGGGCCACTTGGGACCCAGTACTTC. It codes for CASSPRTSGGPLGTQYF. Full variable domain (missing parts from reference TRBV7-2 and TRBJ2-5): GAGVSQSPSNKVTEKGKDVELRCDPISGHTALYWYRQSLGQGLEFLIYFQGNSAPDKSGLPSDRFSAERTGGSVSTLTIQRTQQEDSAVYLCASSPRTSGGPLGTQYFGPGTRLLVL.

This clonotype was observed a handful of times. The V call is TRBV15, the J call TRBJ1-6; no reliable D call. The CDR3 totals 12 residues. V lost 8 bases to trimming and J lost 6 bases, with 8 bases between them. The germline gives CDR1 LNHNV, CDR2 YYDKDF (reference sequence). Here the CDR3 DNA reads TGTGCCACCCGGCTGTCTAATTCACCCCTCCACTTT. Translation: CATRLSNSPLHF.

The rearrangement joins TRBV19 to TRBJ1-1; no clear D. There are 14 residues in the CDR3. CDR1 and CDR2 (germline): LNHDA, SQIVND (reference sequence). V was clipped by 4 bases and J by 4 bases, with 13 bases between them. CDR3 protein: CASSTQVAGTEAFF. In DNA form, the CDR3 reads TGTGCCAGTAGTACTCAGGTGGCTGGCACTGAAGCTTTCTTT.

This chain uses TRBV20-1 with TRBJ2-2; 7 positions match TRBD1. Per germline, CDR1 DFQATT and CDR2 SNEGSKA (reference sequence). The junction had 4 bases not matched to a gene; V was cut back by 6 bases and J by 6 bases. The CDR3 is made up of 12 amino acids. The CDR3 spells CSATTGSGELFF. The CDR3, as DNA: TGCAGTGCCACGACAGGGTCCGGGGAGCTGTTTTTT.

This clonotype showed up many times. The genes are TRBV7-3 and TRBJ2-3, with D possibly TRBD2 on 5 matching bases. Germline assignment: CDR1 SGHTA and CDR2 FQGTGA. Trimming removed 3 bases from V and 1 base from J, with 5 bases in between. This CDR3 is 13 amino acids long. The CDR3, as DNA: TGTGCCAGCAGCTTTAGCGGCACAGATACGCAGTATTTT. Protein product: CASSFSGTDTQYF.